These 17 T cell receptor beta chains were sequenced from one sample in a study of blood T cell repertoires in COVID-19. Some clones are missing from TCRdb's copy, which holds only in-frame ones; the method was immunoSEQ multiplex PCR. The data hold 120,000 or so clones, with 82% observed a single time. Sequencing input: peripheral blood. The origin of the receptors is a human donor in a cohort sampled during active COVID-19.

V gene TRBV4-2 combines with J gene TRBJ2-7; the match to TRBD2 covers 15 bases. After removal of 4 bases from V and 6 bases from J, the junction contained 4 bases not matched to a gene. The CDR3 has 15 residues. Germline loops: CDR1 LGHNA, CDR2 YNFKEQ. CDR3 in amino acids: CASSRGLAGGLEQYF. The CDR3 nucleotides are TGTGCCAGCAGCCGAGGACTAGCGGGGGGGCTCGAGCAGTACTTC.

The chain joins TRBV9 to TRBJ2-5, with 10 bases that match TRBD2. The CDR3 totals 16 residues. V shed 4 bases and J 2 bases; nucleotides not matched to a gene: 8. Germline-derived CDR1 and CDR2 are SGDLS and YYNGEE. CDR3 DNA sequence: TGTGCCAGCAGCCTAGGGAATAGCGGGGGGCAAGAGACCCAGTACTTC. Its translation is CASSLGNSGGQETQYF.

This chain joins TRBV19 and TRBJ2-4; TRBD2 is a possible D gene (6 bases). Per the germline V gene, CDR1 is LNHDA and CDR2 is SQIVND (reference sequence). The CDR3 is 13 amino acids. Trimming took 6 bases from V and 6 from J, leaving 12 bases between them. The CDR3 loop reads CASRGGTLNIQYF. In nucleotides, the CDR3 is TGTGCCAGTAGGGGGGGAACCTTAAACATTCAGTACTTC.

The chain has TRBV5-1 and TRBJ1-1; 8 bases align to TRBD1. Germline CDR1 reads SGHRS; CDR2 reads YFSETQ. The CDR3 loop spans 12 amino acids. V lost 4 bases to trimming and J lost 11 bases; unmatched junction nucleotides: 7. CDR3 in amino acids: CASSTGQGKAFF. CDR3 DNA: TGCGCCAGCAGCACTGGACAGGGAAAGGCTTTCTTT.

This chain connects TRBV5-1 to TRBJ1-2; possibly TRBD1 for D (5 bases). CDR1 and CDR2 (germline): SGHRS, YFSETQ. This CDR3 spans 15 amino acids. Trimming removed 1 base at V and 0 bases at J, with 10 bases between. Here the CDR3 reads CASSLRGLPNYGYTF. In nucleotides, the CDR3 is TGCGCCAGCAGCTTGCGGGGGTTACCTAACTATGGCTACACCTTC.

The chain links TRBV9 to TRBJ1-4; perhaps TRBD1 as D (6 bases). Germline V lookup: CDR1 SGDLS, CDR2 YYNGEE. The CDR3 runs 15 residues. Deletions cut 0 bases from V and 4 bases from J, with 10 bases between. CDR3 DNA: TGTGCCAGCAGCGTAGAGGGACACAATAATGAAAAACTGTTTTTT. Amino acid sequence: CASSVEGHNNEKLFF.

This rearrangement joins TRBV5-4 to TRBJ1-6; 7 bases map to TRBD1. CDR1 and CDR2 (germline): SGHNT, YYREEE (reference sequence). The CDR3 loop spans 14 amino acids. Losses at the gene ends were 3 bases for V and 7 bases for J; bases not matched to a gene: 4. The CDR3 DNA reads as TGTGCCAGCAGCTCCGGGACAGAGAATTCACCCCTCCACTTT. It is translated as CASSSGTENSPLHF.

The chain has TRBV6-6 and TRBJ2-7; D perhaps matches TRBD1 (6 bases). CDR1 and CDR2 (germline): MNHNY, SVGAGI (reference sequence). V was pared by 5 bases and J by 6 bases, with 14 bases between. The CDR3 sequence is 13 residues long. The DNA of the CDR3 is TGTGCCAGCAGTCGGATCACAGGGAGCGAGCAGTACTTC. Translation gives CASSRITGSEQYF.

The rearrangement joins TRBV2 to TRBJ1-4; D unresolved. V was pared by 4 bases and J by 5 bases, with 20 bases between. Looked up from germline, CDR1 is SNHLY and CDR2 is FYNNEI. The length of the CDR3 is 17 residues. The CDR3 DNA is TGTGCCAGCAGTGGGCCACCCTTCGGGGAGTCCAATGAAAAACTGTTTTTT. This gives the protein CASSGPPFGESNEKLFF.

The chain uses TRBV6-5 and TRBJ1-2; a possible D gene is TRBD1 (6 bases). The CDR3 contains 13 residues. Germline CDR1 MNHEY, CDR2 SVGAGI. V gave up 7 bases and J gave up 3 bases, with 12 bases separating them. The CDR3 reads CASMGGADYGYTF. The CDR3 nucleotides read TGTGCCAGCATGGGGGGGGCGGACTATGGCTACACCTTC.

This clone was observed a few times. The chain carries TRBV4-1 and TRBJ1-2, with D perhaps matching TRBD1 (5 bases). CDR1 MGHRA and CDR2 YSYEKL come from the germline V gene. Trimming shortened V by 0 bases and J by 8 bases, and 16 bases separated the two germline ends. This CDR3 spans 15 amino acids. DNA of the CDR3: TGCGCCAGCAGCCAAGAAACGCGGGGGGTTGGCGGCTACACCTTC. It specifies CASSQETRGVGGYTF.

J is TRBJ1-2 and V is TRBV4-2; no definite D call. Per the germline V gene, CDR1 is LGHNA and CDR2 is YNFKEQ. The CDR3 is 11 residues long. V lost 5 bases to trimming and J lost 8 bases, with 9 bases between them. The CDR3 reads CASSEGVGYTF. For the CDR3, the DNA is TGTGCCAGCAGCGAGGGAGTGGGCTACACCTTC.

This clone ranks as large (0.1 to 1%). The chain is built from TRBV7-6 and TRBJ1-2; 8 bases align to TRBD1. CDR3 length equals 13 residues. With 2 bases clipped from V and 8 bases from J, the junction kept 4 bases outside the gene matches. Per germline, CDR1 SGHVS and CDR2 FNYEAQ. The CDR3 DNA reads as TGTGCCAGCAGCTTATCGACAGGGGAAGGCTACACCTTC. This codes for CASSLSTGEGYTF.

This chain connects TRBV5-1 to TRBJ2-3; 7 nucleotides match TRBD2. J lost 5 bases, V lost 4 bases, and 7 bases had no gene match. This CDR3 is 14 amino acids long. The V gene's germline CDR1 is SGHRS and CDR2 YFSETQ. The CDR3 bases are TGCGCCAGCAGCCCCACGGCGGGGGTAGATACGCAGTATTTT. Translation gives CASSPTAGVDTQYF. Filled out from reference TRBV5-1 and TRBJ2-3, the complete variable domain reads KAGVTQTPRYLIKTRGQQVTLSCSPISGHRSVSWYQQTPGQGLQFLFEYFSETQRNKGNFPGRFSGRQFSNSRSEMNVSTLELGDSALYLCASSPTAGVDTQYFGPGTRLTVL.

CDR3 in DNA: TGTGCCAGCTCCCGCCCTCCAGGGGTGGAAGATACGCAGTATTTT. Translation: CASSRPPGVEDTQYF. The chain employs TRBV18 and TRBJ2-3, with D maybe TRBD1 (6 bases). Germline CDR1 reads KGHSH; CDR2 reads LQKENI. The CDR3 consists of 15 residues. Deletions cut 6 bases from V and 5 bases from J, with 18 bases between.

This chain uses TRBV11-2 with TRBJ2-5, with D unclear. Trimming left V 2 bases short and J 0 bases short, with 4 bases between. The CDR3 is 13 amino acids. CDR1 and CDR2 (germline): SGHAT, FQNNGV. The CDR3 nucleotides read TGTGCCAGCAGCTTATCGTACCAAGAGACCCAGTACTTC. Protein sequence: CASSLSYQETQYF.

The V and J genes are TRBV5-6 and TRBJ2-3; TRBD2 agrees at 13 bases. CDR1 is SGHDT and CDR2 is YYEEEE in the germline V gene. Losses at the gene ends were 1 base for V and 4 bases for J; bases not matched to a gene: 6. The CDR3 totals 17 residues. DNA of the CDR3: TGTGCCAGCAGCTTGAGCCCCGGACTAGCGGGGGCAGATACGCAGTATTTT. Amino acid sequence: CASSLSPGLAGADTQYF.